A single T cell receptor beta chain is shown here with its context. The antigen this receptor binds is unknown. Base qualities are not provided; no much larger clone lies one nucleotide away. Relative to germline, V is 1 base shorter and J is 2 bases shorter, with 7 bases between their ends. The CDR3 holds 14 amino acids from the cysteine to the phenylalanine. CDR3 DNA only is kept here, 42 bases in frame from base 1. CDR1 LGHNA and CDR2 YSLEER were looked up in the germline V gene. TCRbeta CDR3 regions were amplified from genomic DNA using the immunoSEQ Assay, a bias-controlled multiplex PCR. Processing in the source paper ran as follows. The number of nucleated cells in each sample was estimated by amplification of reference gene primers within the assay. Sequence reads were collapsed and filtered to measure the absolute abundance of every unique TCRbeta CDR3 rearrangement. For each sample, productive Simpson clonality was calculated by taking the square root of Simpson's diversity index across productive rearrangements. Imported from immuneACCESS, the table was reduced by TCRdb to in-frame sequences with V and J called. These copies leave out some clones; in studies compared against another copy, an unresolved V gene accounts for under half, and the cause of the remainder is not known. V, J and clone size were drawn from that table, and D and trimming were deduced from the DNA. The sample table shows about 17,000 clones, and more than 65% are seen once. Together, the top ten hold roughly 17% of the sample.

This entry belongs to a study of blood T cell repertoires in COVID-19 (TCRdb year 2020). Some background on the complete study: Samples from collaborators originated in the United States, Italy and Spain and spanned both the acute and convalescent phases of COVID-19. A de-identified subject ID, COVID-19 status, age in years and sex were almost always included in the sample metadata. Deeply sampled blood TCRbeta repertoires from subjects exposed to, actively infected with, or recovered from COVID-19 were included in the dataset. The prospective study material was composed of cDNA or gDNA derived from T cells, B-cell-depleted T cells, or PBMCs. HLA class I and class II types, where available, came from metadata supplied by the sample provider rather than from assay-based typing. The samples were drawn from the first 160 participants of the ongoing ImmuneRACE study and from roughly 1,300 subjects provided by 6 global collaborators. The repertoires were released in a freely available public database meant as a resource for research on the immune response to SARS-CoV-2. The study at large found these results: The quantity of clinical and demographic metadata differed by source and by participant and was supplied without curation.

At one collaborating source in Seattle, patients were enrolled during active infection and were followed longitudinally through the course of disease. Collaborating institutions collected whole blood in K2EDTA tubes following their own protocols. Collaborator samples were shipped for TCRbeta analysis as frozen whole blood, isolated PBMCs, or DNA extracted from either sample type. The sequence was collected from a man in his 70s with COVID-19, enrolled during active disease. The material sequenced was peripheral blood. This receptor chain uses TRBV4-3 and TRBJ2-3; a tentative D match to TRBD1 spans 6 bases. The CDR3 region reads CASSQGTATDTQYF. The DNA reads TGCGCCAGCAGCCAAGGGACAGCCACAGATACGCAGTATTTT.